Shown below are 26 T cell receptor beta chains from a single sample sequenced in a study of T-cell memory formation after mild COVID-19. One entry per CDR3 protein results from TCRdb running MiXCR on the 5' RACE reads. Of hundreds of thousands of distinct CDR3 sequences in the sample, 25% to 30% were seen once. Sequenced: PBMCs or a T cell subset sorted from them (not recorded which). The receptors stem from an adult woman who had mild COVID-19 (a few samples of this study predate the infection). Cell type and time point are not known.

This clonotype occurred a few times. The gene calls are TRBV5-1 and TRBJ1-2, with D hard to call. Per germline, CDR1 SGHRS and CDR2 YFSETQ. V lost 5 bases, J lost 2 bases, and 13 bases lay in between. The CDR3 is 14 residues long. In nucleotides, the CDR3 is TGCGCCAGCAGGCCTGACCTTGGGAACTATGGCTACACCTTC. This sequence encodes CASRPDLGNYGYTF.

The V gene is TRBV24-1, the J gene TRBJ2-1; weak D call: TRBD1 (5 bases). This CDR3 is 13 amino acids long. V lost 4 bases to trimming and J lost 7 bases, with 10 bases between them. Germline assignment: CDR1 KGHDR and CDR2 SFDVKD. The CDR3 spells CATSEPDRNEQFF. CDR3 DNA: TGTGCCACCAGTGAACCTGACAGAAATGAGCAGTTCTTC.

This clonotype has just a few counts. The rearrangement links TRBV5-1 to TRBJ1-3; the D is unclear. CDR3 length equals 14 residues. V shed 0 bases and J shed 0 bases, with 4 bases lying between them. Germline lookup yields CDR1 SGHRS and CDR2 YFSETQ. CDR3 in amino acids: CASSLGNSGNTIYF. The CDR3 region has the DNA TGCGCCAGCAGCTTGGGGAACTCTGGAAACACCATATATTTT.

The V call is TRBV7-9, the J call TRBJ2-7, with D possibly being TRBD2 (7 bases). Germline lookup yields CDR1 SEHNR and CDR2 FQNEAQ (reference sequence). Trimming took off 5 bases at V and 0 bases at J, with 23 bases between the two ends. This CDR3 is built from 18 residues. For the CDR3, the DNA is TGTGCCAGCAGCCCAGATCGGGGGGCCCGCGGAAGCTCCTACGAGCAGTACTTC. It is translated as CASSPDRGARGSSYEQYF.

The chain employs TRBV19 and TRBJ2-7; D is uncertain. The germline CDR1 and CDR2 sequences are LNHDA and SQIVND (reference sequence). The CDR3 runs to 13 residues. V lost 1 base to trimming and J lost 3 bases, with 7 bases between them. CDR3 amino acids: CASSIALRYEQYF. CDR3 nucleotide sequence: TGTGCCAGTAGTATAGCGCTCCGCTACGAGCAGTACTTC.

For the CDR3, the DNA is TGTGCCAGTAGCCCCCGAACCGGGGAGAAAAACATTCAGTACTTC. Translating gives CASSPRTGEKNIQYF. This chain connects TRBV19 to TRBJ2-4; D may be TRBD2 (5 bases). The CDR3 runs to 15 residues. V was shortened by 6 bases and J by 4 bases, with 16 bases between the two germline ends. Per the germline V gene, CDR1 is LNHDA and CDR2 is SQIVND (reference sequence).

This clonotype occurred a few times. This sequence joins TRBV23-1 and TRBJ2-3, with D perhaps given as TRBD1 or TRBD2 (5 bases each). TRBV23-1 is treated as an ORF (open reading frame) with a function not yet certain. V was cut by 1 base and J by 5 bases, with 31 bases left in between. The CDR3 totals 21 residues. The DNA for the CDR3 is TGCGCCAGCAGTCAATATGGTACCCTACTCTGTGTTCTCGGGGCACGAGATACGCAGTATTTT. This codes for CASSQYGTLLCVLGARDTQYF.

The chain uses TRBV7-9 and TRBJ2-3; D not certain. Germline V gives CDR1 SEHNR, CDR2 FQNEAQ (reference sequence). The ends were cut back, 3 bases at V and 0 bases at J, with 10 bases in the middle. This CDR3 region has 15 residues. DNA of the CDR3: TGTGCCAGCAGCTTTTTTCGTGGCAGCACAGATACGCAGTATTTT. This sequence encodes CASSFFRGSTDTQYF.

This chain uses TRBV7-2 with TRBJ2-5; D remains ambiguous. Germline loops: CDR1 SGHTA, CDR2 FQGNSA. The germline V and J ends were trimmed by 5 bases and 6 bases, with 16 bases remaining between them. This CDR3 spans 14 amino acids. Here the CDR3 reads CASSPLSTVKTQYF. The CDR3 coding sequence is TGTGCCAGCAGCCCCCTGAGCACCGTGAAGACCCAGTACTTC.

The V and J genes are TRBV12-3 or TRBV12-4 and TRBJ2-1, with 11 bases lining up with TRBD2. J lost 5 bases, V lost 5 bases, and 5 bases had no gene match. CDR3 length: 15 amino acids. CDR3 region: CASSRPGLADNEQFF. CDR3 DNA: TGTGCCAGCAGTAGACCGGGACTAGCGGACAATGAGCAGTTCTTC.

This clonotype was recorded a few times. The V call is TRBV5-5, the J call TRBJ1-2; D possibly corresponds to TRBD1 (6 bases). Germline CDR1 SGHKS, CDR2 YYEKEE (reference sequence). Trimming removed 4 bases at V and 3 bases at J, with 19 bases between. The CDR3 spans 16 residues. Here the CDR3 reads CASSIAQGGRDYGYTF. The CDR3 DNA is TGTGCCAGCAGCATAGCACAGGGCGGCAGGGACTATGGCTACACCTTC.

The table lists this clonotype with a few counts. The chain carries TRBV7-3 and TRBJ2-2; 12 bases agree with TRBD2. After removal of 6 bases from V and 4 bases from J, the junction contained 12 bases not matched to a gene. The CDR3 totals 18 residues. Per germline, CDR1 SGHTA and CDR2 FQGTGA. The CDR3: CASSPVVTSGSGTGELFF. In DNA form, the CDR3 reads TGTGCCAGCAGTCCAGTGGTGACTAGCGGGAGTGGCACCGGGGAGCTGTTTTTT.

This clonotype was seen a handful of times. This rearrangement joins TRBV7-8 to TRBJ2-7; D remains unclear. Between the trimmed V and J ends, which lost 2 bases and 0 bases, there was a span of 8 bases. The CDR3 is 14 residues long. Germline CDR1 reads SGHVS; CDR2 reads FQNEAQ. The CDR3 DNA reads TGTGCCAGCAGCTTAACAACCCCCTCCTACGAGCAGTACTTC. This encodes CASSLTTPSYEQYF.

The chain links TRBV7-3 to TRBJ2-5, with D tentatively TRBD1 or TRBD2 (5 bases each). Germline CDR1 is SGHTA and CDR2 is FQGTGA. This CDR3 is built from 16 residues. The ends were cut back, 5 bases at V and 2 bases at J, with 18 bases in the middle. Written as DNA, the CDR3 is TGTGCCAGCAGCCAATTCGGGGTGGCAGGGCAAGAGACCCAGTACTTC. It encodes CASSQFGVAGQETQYF.

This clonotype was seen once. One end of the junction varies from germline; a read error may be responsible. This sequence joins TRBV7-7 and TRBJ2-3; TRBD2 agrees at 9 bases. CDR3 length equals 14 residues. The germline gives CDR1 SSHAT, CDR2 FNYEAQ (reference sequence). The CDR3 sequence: CASSIAGAGNTQYF. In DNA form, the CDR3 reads TGTGCTAGCAGCATAGCGGGAGCGGGGAATACGCAGTATTTT.

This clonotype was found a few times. CDR3 bases: TGCAGTGCTAGAGATCTGCGGGAGGGCAACACCGGGGAGCTGTTTTTT. Translation gives CSARDLREGNTGELFF. This chain links TRBV20-1 with TRBJ2-2; 9 positions match TRBD2. With 0 bases clipped from V and 2 bases from J, the junction kept 4 bases outside the gene matches. The CDR3 is 16 residues long. Germline V CDR1 and CDR2: DFQATT, SNEGSKA (reference sequence).

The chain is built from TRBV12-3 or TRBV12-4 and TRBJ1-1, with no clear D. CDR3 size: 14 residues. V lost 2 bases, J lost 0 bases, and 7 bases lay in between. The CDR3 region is CASSLTPVNTEAFF. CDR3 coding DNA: TGTGCCAGCAGTTTAACGCCTGTGAACACTGAAGCTTTCTTT.

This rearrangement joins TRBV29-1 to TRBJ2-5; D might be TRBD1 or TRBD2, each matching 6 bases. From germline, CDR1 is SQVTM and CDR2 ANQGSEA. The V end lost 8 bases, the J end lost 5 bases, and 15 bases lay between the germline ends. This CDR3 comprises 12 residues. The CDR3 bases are TGCAGCACCATACAGGGAGGCGAGACCCAGTACTTC. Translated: CSTIQGGETQYF.

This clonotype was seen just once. The CDR3 sequence is CASSSVSAGGSYEQYF. As DNA, the CDR3 is TGTGCCAGCAGCTCTGTAAGCGCAGGGGGCTCCTACGAGCAGTACTTC. The chain joins TRBV7-9 to TRBJ2-7; 7 nucleotides line up with TRBD1. The V gene end was trimmed by 4 bases and the J gene end by 0 bases; junction bases not matched to a gene: 9. The V gene's germline CDR1 is SEHNR and CDR2 FQNEAQ (reference sequence). This CDR3 spans 16 amino acids.

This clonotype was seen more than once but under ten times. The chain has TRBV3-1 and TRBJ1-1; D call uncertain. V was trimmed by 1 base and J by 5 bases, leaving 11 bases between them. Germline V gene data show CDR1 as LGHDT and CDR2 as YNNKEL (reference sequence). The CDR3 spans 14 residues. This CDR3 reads CASSQVGGETEAFF. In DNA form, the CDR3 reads TGTGCCAGCAGCCAAGTAGGCGGGGAAACTGAAGCTTTCTTT.

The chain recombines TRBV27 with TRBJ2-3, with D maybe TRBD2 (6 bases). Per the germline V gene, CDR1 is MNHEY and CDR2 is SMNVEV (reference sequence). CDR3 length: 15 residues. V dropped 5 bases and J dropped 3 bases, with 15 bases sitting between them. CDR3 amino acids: CASSVGGVLTDTQYF. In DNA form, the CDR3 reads TGTGCCAGCAGTGTCGGGGGAGTCCTGACAGATACGCAGTATTTT.

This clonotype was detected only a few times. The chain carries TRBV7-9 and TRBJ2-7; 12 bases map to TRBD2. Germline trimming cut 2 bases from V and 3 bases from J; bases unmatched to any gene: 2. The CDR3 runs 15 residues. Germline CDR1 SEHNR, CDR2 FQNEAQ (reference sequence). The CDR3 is CASSLRLAGDYEQYF. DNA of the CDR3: TGTGCCAGCAGCTTAAGACTAGCGGGGGACTACGAGCAGTACTTC.

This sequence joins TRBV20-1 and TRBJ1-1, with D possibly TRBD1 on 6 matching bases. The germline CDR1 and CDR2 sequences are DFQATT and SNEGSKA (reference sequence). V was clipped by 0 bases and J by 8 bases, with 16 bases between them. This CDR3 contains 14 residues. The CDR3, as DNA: TGCAGTGCTAGAGAGGCGACAGGCAAAGCGGAAGCTTTCTTT. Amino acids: CSAREATGKAEAFF.

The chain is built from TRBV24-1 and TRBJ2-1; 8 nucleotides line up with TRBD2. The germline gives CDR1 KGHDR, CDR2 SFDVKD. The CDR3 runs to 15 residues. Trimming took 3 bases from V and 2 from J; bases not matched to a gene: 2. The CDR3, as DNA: TGTGCCACCAGTGATGAGCGGGGGCCCTACAATGAGCAGTTCTTC. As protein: CATSDERGPYNEQFF.

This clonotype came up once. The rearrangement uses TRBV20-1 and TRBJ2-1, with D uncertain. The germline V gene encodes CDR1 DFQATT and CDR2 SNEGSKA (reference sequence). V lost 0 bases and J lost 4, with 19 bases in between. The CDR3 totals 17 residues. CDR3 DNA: TGCAGTGCTAGAGATCTGACCCTACCCAAGGTTTACAATGAGCAGTTCTTC. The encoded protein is CSARDLTLPKVYNEQFF.

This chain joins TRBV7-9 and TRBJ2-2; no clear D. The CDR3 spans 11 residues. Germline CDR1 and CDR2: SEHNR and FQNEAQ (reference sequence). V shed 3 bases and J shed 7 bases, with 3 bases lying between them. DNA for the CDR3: TGTGCCAGCAGCTTCAACGGGGAGCTGTTTTTT. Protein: CASSFNGELFF.